This T cell receptor (beta chain) is drawn from a study of post-analysis software for immune sequencing data (dated by TCRdb to the mid-2010s). Background on the whole study: Recorded disease courses included relapsing-remitting, secondary progressive and progressive-relapsing multiple sclerosis, with some patients lacking subtype annotation. The patient repertoires were compared against fewer than twelve previously published healthy control repertoires obtained from donors aged roughly 6 to 28 years. A subset of samples was prepared in parallel using single-end sample barcoding, then pooled and co-amplified after Illumina adapter ligation.

Libraries were prepared through PCR. The instrument given in TCRdb is Illumina HiSeq 2500. Unique molecular identifiers were incorporated into TCR beta cDNA libraries to reduce PCR and sequencing biases. Roughly 0.5 million cDNA molecules were obtained per 1 to 10 million input T cells, so each molecule approximated one T cell. The patient libraries were prepared and sequenced using the same protocol as the earlier healthy control dataset. Within a given batch, samples were prepared together, multiplexed and sequenced on the same HiSeq lane. Regarding the original processing steps: MIGEC was used to process the raw barcoded reads, and molecular identifier groups with only a single read were discarded before consensus assembly and CDR3 extraction. VDJtools was used for post-analysis of the clonotype tables, with diversity normalized by down-sampling every dataset to the smallest sample size. In repertoire overlap clustering, CDR3 amino acid sequences, but not nucleotide sequences, were matched to correct batch-related cross-sample contamination. TCRdb applied fastp at Q25 and MiXCR to the public reads, then kept only in-frame beta chains. Rows merge per CDR3 protein into single entries with the most common DNA and genes. TCRdb assigned the V and J calls; the authors' analysis was not used. For this sample there are a few hundred thousand distinct CDR3 sequences; roughly 46% appear just once. The ten largest clones represent about 12% of the sample.

TCR beta repertoires were profiled from peripheral blood of about a dozen young patients with multiple sclerosis to demonstrate the VDJtools post-analysis software. The multiple sclerosis patients were children and adolescents ranging in age from roughly 6 to 15 years. A word on this clonotype: The target of this receptor is not known. No much larger clone exists at a distance of one base, and base qualities are not known.

Paper-wide results and their limitations: Significantly higher frequencies in patients than in controls were found for five or six TRBV segments, including TRBV5-6, TRBV5-1 and TRBV20-1. The multiple sclerosis patient group was slightly younger than the control group. Compared with controls, multiple sclerosis patients had significantly lower normalized Chao1 diversity, a finding suggesting substantial peripheral T-cell clonal expansion. When samples were clustered directly using the F measure, samples prepared in the same batch co-clustered strongly, which prompted a batch-effect correction.

Including the terminal cysteine and phenylalanine, the CDR3 comprises 15 residues. Solely the CDR3 DNA is kept, with 45 bases framed from the first base. The germline V gene gives CDR1 as MNHNS and CDR2 as SASEGT. Trimming costs V 5 bases and J 0 bases, and their ends lie 11 bases apart. Sequencing input: blood. Here the chain combines TRBV6-1 and TRBJ2-1; no D gene can be assigned with confidence. The TCR comes from a girl aged 5 to 17 with multiple sclerosis. The CDR3: CASSSPASSYNEQFF. The DNA sequence is TGTGCCAGCAGTTCCCCAGCGAGCTCCTACAATGAGCAGTTCTTC.